This T cell receptor (beta chain) was observed in a study of cytomegalovirus exposure and HLA in healthy donors. Regarding the study as a whole: Reported results showed that the classifier diagnosed cytomegalovirus status with high specificity and sensitivity.

The table came from immunoSEQ multiplex PCR; TCRdb's copy has only in-frame clones and leaves some out. The sample has about 170,000 clones; just under 90% are singletons. For this clone: Its antigen remains unknown.

The roughly 120-subject validation cohort, separate from the approximately 670-subject first cohort, included the donors. Losses at the gene ends were 1 base for V and 3 bases for J; bases not matched to a gene: 6. Germline CDR1 SGHAT, CDR2 FQNNGV. The CDR3 consists of 15 residues. The chain couples TRBV11-2 to TRBJ2-7; 7 nucleotides align to TRBD2. The sequenced sample consisted of PBMCs. This clonotype originated in a young woman in good health and CMV-seronegative. Written as DNA, the CDR3 is TGTGCCAGCAGCTTAGGGGCGGGGGAGAACTACGAGCAGTACTTC. This sequence encodes CASSLGAGENYEQYF.